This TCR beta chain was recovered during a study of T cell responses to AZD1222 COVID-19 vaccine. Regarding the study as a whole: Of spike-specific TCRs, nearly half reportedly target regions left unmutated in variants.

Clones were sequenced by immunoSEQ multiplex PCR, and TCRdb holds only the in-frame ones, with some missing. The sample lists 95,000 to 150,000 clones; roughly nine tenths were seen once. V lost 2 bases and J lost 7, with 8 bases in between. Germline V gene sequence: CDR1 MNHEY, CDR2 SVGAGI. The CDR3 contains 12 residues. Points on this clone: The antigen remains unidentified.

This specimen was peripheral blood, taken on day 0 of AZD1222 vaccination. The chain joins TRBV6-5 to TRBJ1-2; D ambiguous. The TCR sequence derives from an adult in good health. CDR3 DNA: TGTGCCAGCAGTTACGGGCCGACTGGCTACACCTTC. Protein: CASSYGPTGYTF.